Here is one TCR beta chain with its context. Its antigen remains unknown. Three rounds of nested PCR, following a modified ARM-PCR protocol, produced the TCRbeta library. Each CDR3 protein gets one entry after TCRdb re-called the multiplex PCR reads with MiXCR. The table has some 74,000 distinct CDR3 sequences, around 70% seen once. RNA was extracted from bulk tissue without any cell sorting. Donors were chemotherapy-naive, newly diagnosed lung cancer surgical patients in China, August–late 2014. Germline CDR1 reads SQVTM; CDR2 reads ANQGSEA. Trimming at V came to 8 bases and at J to 0 bases, leaving 9 bases not matched to a gene. This CDR3 is 15 amino acids long. These data originate in a study of tumor and adjacent non-tumor tissue in lung cancer. Overall study context: The cohort had around twelve adenocarcinoma, 2 squamous cell and 1 small cell patients. Study-level results: Compared with tumor, normal lung showed significantly lower TCR diversity.

The sequenced material came from lung tumor tissue. The origin of this receptor is a woman in her 40s with non-small cell lung cancer. This sequence joins TRBV29-1 and TRBJ2-1, with 8 positions matching TRBD2. In nucleotides, the CDR3 is TGCAGCCTACCGGTAGCGGGAACCTCCTACAATGAGCAGTTCTTC. It codes for CSLPVAGTSYNEQFF.